This T cell receptor (beta chain) was recovered during a study of blood T cell repertoires in COVID-19. Study overall: There were acute and convalescent COVID-19 samples, and they came from the United States, Italy and Spain. T cells, B-cell-depleted T cells, or PBMCs provided the cDNA or gDNA that served as material.

How the authors handled the data: Cell counts per sample came from amplifying reference gene primers. Profiling relied on immunoSEQ multiplex PCR, and the TCRdb table lists in-frame clones only, not all of them. That table supplies the V and J calls and clone size; D and trimming were determined from the DNA. Of about 73,000 clones listed, 81% are singletons. The V and J ends lost 6 bases and 3 bases, in that order; junction bases with no gene match: 12. The CDR3 has 17 residues. Germline V gene sequence: CDR1 LGHDT, CDR2 YNNKEL (reference sequence). J is TRBJ2-3 and V is TRBV3-1 (or the pseudogene TRBV3-2); 10 bases map to TRBD2. Sequenced input: peripheral blood. This TCR came from a woman aged 70-85 years with acute or convalescent COVID-19. CDR3 nucleotides: TGTGCCAGCAGGTCTTATTCTAGCGGGAGAGCGACAGATACGCAGTATTTT. It is translated as CASRSYSSGRATDTQYF.